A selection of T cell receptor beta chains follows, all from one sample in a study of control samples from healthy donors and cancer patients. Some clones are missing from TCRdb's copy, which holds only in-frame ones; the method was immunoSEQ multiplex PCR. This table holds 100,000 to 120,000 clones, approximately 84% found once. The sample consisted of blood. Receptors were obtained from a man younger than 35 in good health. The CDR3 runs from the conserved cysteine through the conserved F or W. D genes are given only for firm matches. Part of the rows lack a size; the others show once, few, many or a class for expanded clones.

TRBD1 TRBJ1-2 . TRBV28 CASSPGTGRYGYTF TGTGCCAGCAGTCCGGGGACAGGCAGATATGGCTACACCTTC
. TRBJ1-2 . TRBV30 CAWSVLGGAKLYTF TGTGCCTGGAGTGTACTTGGGGGGGCGAAACTCTACACCTTC
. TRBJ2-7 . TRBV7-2 CASSLVGPTYEQYF TGTGCCAGCAGCTTAGTGGGACCAACCTACGAGCAGTACTTC
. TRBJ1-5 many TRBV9 CASSRGASNQPQHF TGTGCCAGCAGCCGCGGGGCGAGCAATCAGCCCCAGCATTTT
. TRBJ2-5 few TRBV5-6 CASSLGPLSGAETQYF TGTGCCAGCAGCTTGGGGCCCCTCTCTGGGGCAGAGACCCAGTACTTC
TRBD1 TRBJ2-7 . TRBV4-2 CASSLVGQGGYEQYF TGTGCCAGCAGCCTTGTGGGACAGGGTGGCTACGAGCAGTACTTC
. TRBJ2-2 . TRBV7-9 CASSLLQNTGELFF TGTGCCAGCAGCTTACTACAGAACACCGGGGAGCTGTTTTTT
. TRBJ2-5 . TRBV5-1 CASSLSGEQETQYF TGCGCCAGCAGCTTGTCGGGGGAGCAAGAGACCCAGTACTTC
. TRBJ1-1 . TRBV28 CASSFRAGGKTEAFF TGTGCCAGCAGTTTCCGCGCCGGGGGAAAGACTGAAGCTTTCTTT
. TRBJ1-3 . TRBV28 CASKKSSGNTIYF TGTGCCAGCAAAAAGAGCTCTGGAAACACCATATATTTT
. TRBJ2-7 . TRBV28 CASSLYGGSSYEQYF TGTGCCAGCAGTTTATATGGGGGTAGCTCCTACGAGCAGTACTTC